The 30 T cell receptor beta chains presented below share a single source sample, sequenced in a study of blood T cell repertoires in COVID-19. Using immunoSEQ multiplex PCR, the repertoire was profiled, and TCRdb retains in-frame clones only, with some absent. The sample lists 200,000 to 250,000 clones, 75% to 90% occurring once. Sequenced: PBMCs or T cells enriched from blood (not recorded which). These receptors were collected from a woman between 18 and 30 years old in a cohort exposed to, infected with or recovered from COVID-19 (not recorded which).

V and J are TRBV28 and TRBJ2-1; 7 nucleotides match TRBD2. The CDR3 covers 15 residues. The trim removed 6 bases at V and 4 bases at J, leaving 9 bases unmatched. Germline lookup yields CDR1 MDHEN and CDR2 SYDVKM. The CDR3 loop is CASRTIAGPYNEQFF. Here the CDR3 DNA reads TGTGCCAGCAGGACCATAGCGGGCCCTTACAATGAGCAGTTCTTC.

The table lists this clone with a count of one. V and J are TRBV2 and TRBJ2-2; D is possibly TRBD2 (5 bases). The CDR3 extends over 11 amino acids. CDR1 is SNHLY, CDR2 FYNNEI, per germline. Trimming removed 11 bases at V and 6 bases at J, with 10 bases between. CDR3 protein: CAVSEAGELFF. The CDR3 region has the DNA TGTGCCGTTTCGGAGGCCGGGGAGCTGTTTTTT.

The chain joins TRBV7-3 to TRBJ2-1; maybe TRBD1 (5 bases). Per germline, CDR1 SGHTA and CDR2 FQGTGA. This CDR3 region has 13 residues. Trimming removed 4 bases at V and 5 bases at J, with 9 bases between. CDR3 sequence: CASSSTDNNEQFF. The CDR3 nucleotides are TGTGCCAGCAGCTCGACAGACAACAATGAGCAGTTCTTC.

The chain joins TRBV21-1 to TRBJ2-2; TRBD2, the D gene given by the table, was not confirmed from the DNA. TRBV21-1 counts as a pseudogene. This CDR3 comprises 19 residues. CDR3 residues: CASSRRGLAGGPRTGELFF. The DNA for the CDR3 is TGTGCCAGCAGCAGAAGAGGACTAGCGGGAGGGCCGCGGACCGGGGAGCTGTTTTTT.

The chain is built from TRBV28 and TRBJ2-4; the match to TRBD2 covers 14 bases. Trimming at V came to 1 base and at J to 5 bases, leaving 4 bases not matched to a gene. The CDR3 extends over 17 amino acids. Germline V CDR1 and CDR2: MDHEN, SYDVKM. In DNA, the CDR3 is TGTGCCAGCAGTTTATCCCCGGGACTAGCGGGGGAAAACATTCAGTACTTC. Translation gives CASSLSPGLAGENIQYF.

In its sample, this clone was seen a few times. The V call is TRBV4-2, the J call TRBJ1-2, with 7 bases lining up with TRBD1. The CDR3 spans 15 residues. CDR1 is LGHNA, CDR2 YNFKEQ, per germline. V lost 0 bases, J lost 6 bases, and 7 bases stayed unmatched. In nucleotides, the CDR3 is TGTGCCAGCAGCCAAGAGGAGGACAGGATTCATGGCTACACCTTC. Translated: CASSQEEDRIHGYTF.

The chain couples TRBV24-1 to TRBJ1-5; no clear D gene. The V end was cut by 9 bases, the J end by 0 bases, with 8 bases between. The CDR3 is made up of 13 amino acids. The germline V gene has CDR1 KGHDR and CDR2 SFDVKD. The CDR3 sequence: CATAYDSNQPQHF. CDR3 in DNA: TGTGCCACCGCGTACGATAGCAATCAGCCCCAGCATTTT.

The CDR3 DNA follows: TGTGCCAGCAGCTTGGCGGGGACAGGGATCCCCTACGAGCAGTACTTC. As protein: CASSLAGTGIPYEQYF. V is TRBV13 and J is TRBJ2-7, with 9 bases aligning to TRBD1. This CDR3 comprises 16 residues. The germline V gene has CDR1 PRHDT and CDR2 FYEKMQ (reference sequence). After removal of 3 bases from V and 2 bases from J, the junction contained 8 bases not matched to a gene.

The CDR3: CASALRQVNYNEQFF. The CDR3 DNA follows: TGCGCCAGCGCTCTTCGACAGGTTAATTACAATGAGCAGTTCTTC. The chain combines TRBV5-1 with TRBJ2-1, with a tentative D call TRBD1 (6 bases). The CDR3 is made up of 15 amino acids. The germline gives CDR1 SGHRS, CDR2 YFSETQ. Trimming shortened V by 7 bases and J by 4 bases, and 18 bases separated the two germline ends.

The chain recombines TRBV7-9 with TRBJ1-2, with D perhaps TRBD1 (6 bases). There are 14 residues in the CDR3. V shed 5 bases and J shed 4 bases, with 14 bases lying between them. CDR1 SEHNR and CDR2 FQNEAQ come from the germline V gene (reference sequence). CDR3 coding DNA: TGTGCCAGCAGCCAGGGGACACGACCCTATGGCTACACCTTC. Translation: CASSQGTRPYGYTF.

This clone was counted once. The CDR3 bases are TGTGCCAGCAGTCTCACCGACGGGACAGGGAAAGTTGGTGAGCAGTTCTTC. It encodes CASSLTDGTGKVGEQFF. V usage is TRBV7-6 and J usage is TRBJ2-1; 9 bases fit TRBD1. Looked up from germline, CDR1 is SGHVS and CDR2 is FNYEAQ. The CDR3 covers 17 residues. Unmatched junction bases numbered 18, after V lost 6 bases and J lost 9 bases.

This clone was found a few times. The chain carries TRBV5-1 and TRBJ2-2; the match to TRBD1 covers 7 bases. Losses at the gene ends were 5 bases for V and 4 bases for J; bases not matched to a gene: 8. CDR3 length: 15 amino acids. Germline assignment: CDR1 SGHRS and CDR2 YFSETQ. The CDR3 region has the DNA TGCGCCAGCAGTAAAGCGACAGGGATCACCGGGGAGCTGTTTTTT. Protein sequence: CASSKATGITGELFF.

This chain uses TRBV24-1 with TRBJ1-1; 10 bases align to TRBD1. Germline CDR1 is KGHDR and CDR2 is SFDVKD. The ends lost 1 base at V and 13 bases at J; junction bases unmatched: 8. The CDR3 is made up of 14 amino acids. The CDR3 region is CATSDLWDRGAVFF. For the CDR3, the DNA is TGTGCCACCAGTGATTTATGGGACAGGGGTGCGGTTTTCTTT.

This sequence joins TRBV30 and TRBJ1-2; unclear D gene. The V gene's germline CDR1 is GTSNPN and CDR2 SVGIG (reference sequence). The CDR3 is 13 amino acids. Trimming cost V 4 bases and J 2 bases, with 11 bases left between them. The CDR3 loop is CAWTGQANYGYTF. As DNA, the CDR3 is TGTGCCTGGACCGGCCAGGCGAACTATGGCTACACCTTC.

This chain links TRBV7-3 with TRBJ2-1, with TRBD1 matching 8 bases. The junction had 3 bases not matched to a gene; V was cut back by 2 bases and J by 6 bases. The CDR3 is 14 residues long. Per germline, CDR1 SGHTA and CDR2 FQGTGA. CDR3 in amino acids: CASSLSGGLNEQFF. As DNA, the CDR3 is TGTGCCAGCAGCTTATCAGGGGGCCTCAATGAGCAGTTCTTC.

This rearrangement joins TRBV9 to TRBJ1-1; D is unresolved. Trimming pared 0 bases from V and 0 bases from J, leaving 9 bases between. Germline lookup yields CDR1 SGDLS and CDR2 YYNGEE. The CDR3 runs to 15 residues. The CDR3 coding sequence is TGTGCCAGCAGCGTAGAGAGTTCCTTGAACACTGAAGCTTTCTTT. Protein product: CASSVESSLNTEAFF.

V and J are TRBV6-2 or TRBV6-3 and TRBJ2-1; 10 bases map to TRBD2. Germline-derived CDR1 and CDR2 are MNHEY and SVGEGT. The length of the CDR3 is 14 residues. V lost 5 bases and J lost 7; bases outside the gene matches: 5. The CDR3 sequence: CASSRLAGDNEQFF. As DNA, the CDR3 is TGTGCCAGCAGTAGGCTAGCGGGGGATAATGAGCAGTTCTTC.

This chain joins TRBV28 and TRBJ1-1; TRBD1 agrees at 9 bases. The CDR3 extends over 14 amino acids. Germline CDR1 reads MDHEN; CDR2 reads SYDVKM. V lost 10 bases and J lost 10; bases outside the gene matches: 16. CDR3 DNA: TGTGCCACGGCCCGTCCACAGGGGGCGCAGGGAGCTTTCTTT. Its protein is CATARPQGAQGAFF.

The chain couples TRBV2 to TRBJ1-5; D possibly corresponds to TRBD1 (5 bases). CDR3 length: 16 amino acids. Germline V CDR1 and CDR2: SNHLY, FYNNEI. Trimming removed 2 bases at V and 1 base at J, with 12 bases between. The chain's CDR3 is CASSERGVGSNQPQHF. The CDR3 DNA is TGTGCCAGCAGTGAACGGGGGGTAGGGAGCAATCAGCCCCAGCATTTT.

The chain is built from TRBV5-1 and TRBJ2-5, with TRBD1 matching 9 bases. Trimming took 4 bases from V and 2 from J; bases not matched to a gene: 6. Looked up from germline, CDR1 is SGHRS and CDR2 is YFSETQ. The CDR3 is 15 residues long. CDR3 nucleotide sequence: TGCGCCAGCAGCCGAGACAGGGGGGCTCAAGAGACCCAGTACTTC. Translating it yields CASSRDRGAQETQYF.

The rearrangement links TRBV7-9 to TRBJ2-2; TRBD2 is a possible D gene (5 bases). From germline, CDR1 is SEHNR and CDR2 FQNEAQ (reference sequence). Trimming left V 4 bases short and J 2 bases short, with 17 bases between. The CDR3 is 17 residues long. The CDR3 DNA is TGTGCCAGCAGCTCTCCCTTCGGCGAGGGCAACACCGGGGAGCTGTTTTTT. Protein: CASSSPFGEGNTGELFF.

The V gene is TRBV5-1, the J gene TRBJ2-5; TRBD2 aligns across 9 bases. The CDR3 spans 18 residues. V shed 0 bases and J 5 bases; nucleotides not matched to a gene: 14. Germline values: CDR1 SGHRS, CDR2 YFSETQ. The CDR3 spells CASSLAAAAGGRGETQYF. The CDR3 nucleotides read TGCGCCAGCAGCTTGGCTGCCGCGGCGGGGGGGCGTGGGGAGACCCAGTACTTC.

This chain joins TRBV7-9 and TRBJ2-1, with D maybe TRBD1 (5 bases). Trimming removed 4 bases from V and 8 bases from J, with 15 bases in between. The CDR3 is 14 amino acids. Per the germline V gene, CDR1 is SEHNR and CDR2 is FQNEAQ (reference sequence). The CDR3 protein is CASSSGWFGDEQFF. CDR3 in DNA: TGTGCCAGCAGCTCAGGGTGGTTTGGGGATGAGCAGTTCTTC.

This chain uses TRBV30 with TRBJ1-2; D is possibly TRBD1 (5 bases). The germline V gene encodes CDR1 GTSNPN and CDR2 SVGIG (reference sequence). V was pared by 8 bases and J by 7 bases, with 20 bases between. This CDR3 has 13 amino acids. CDR3 protein: CAHTTGPGIGYTF. CDR3 sequence (DNA): TGTGCCCACACAACAGGACCAGGTATTGGCTACACCTTC. Full variable domain (outside the CDR3, taken from reference TRBV30 and TRBJ1-2): SQTIHQWPATLVQPVGSPLSLECTVEGTSNPNLYWYRQAAGRGLQLLFYSVGIGQISSEVPQNLSASRPQDRQFILSSKKLLLSDSGFYLCAHTTGPGIGYTFGSGTRLTVV.

This clone was recorded a few times. The chain has TRBV9 and TRBJ2-7; TRBD2 might be the D (5 bases). This CDR3 comprises 14 residues. V was clipped by 5 bases and J by 2 bases, with 14 bases between them. Germline loops: CDR1 SGDLS, CDR2 YYNGEE. CDR3 DNA sequence: TGTGCCAGCAGTACCTCGGGGAGCCCCTACGAGCAGTACTTC. Translated: CASSTSGSPYEQYF.

The chain uses TRBV11-1 and TRBJ1-1; TRBD1 matches at 9 bases. Germline trimming cut 5 bases from V and 6 bases from J; bases unmatched to any gene: 10. This CDR3 is 15 amino acids long. Germline lookup yields CDR1 SGHAT and CDR2 FQDESV (reference sequence). The CDR3 here is CASSHPGQGAAEAFF. CDR3 DNA sequence: TGTGCCAGCAGCCATCCGGGACAGGGTGCCGCTGAAGCTTTCTTT.

This chain links TRBV3-1 (or the pseudogene TRBV3-2) with TRBJ2-2; a possible D gene is TRBD2 (6 bases). Germline V gene lookup returns CDR1 LGHDT and CDR2 YNNKEL (reference sequence). V was clipped by 1 base and J by 8 bases, with 11 bases between them. The CDR3 has 14 amino acids. Here the CDR3 DNA reads TGTGCCAGCAGCCAAGTTAGCGGATCTGGGGAGCTGTTTTTT. Protein: CASSQVSGSGELFF.

The V and J genes are TRBV7-9 and TRBJ2-5, with 7 nucleotides matching TRBD2. Germline CDR1 SEHNR, CDR2 FQNEAQ (reference sequence). Germline trimming cut 2 bases from V and 4 bases from J; bases unmatched to any gene: 13. This CDR3 is built from 17 residues. The CDR3 is CASSLFGQGGIVETQYF. The CDR3 bases are TGTGCCAGCAGCTTATTTGGGCAGGGAGGGATCGTAGAGACCCAGTACTTC. Full variable domain (rest looked up from reference TRBV7-9 and TRBJ2-5): DTGVSQNPRHKITKRGQNVTFRCDPISEHNRLYWYRQTLGQGPEFLTYFQNEAQLEKSRLLSDRFSAERPKGSFSTLEIQRTEQGDSAMYLCASSLFGQGGIVETQYFGPGTRLLVL.

This rearrangement joins TRBV5-1 to TRBJ2-7; TRBD2 agrees at 10 bases. V was clipped by 4 bases and J by 1 base; unmatched bases: 8. CDR1 SGHRS and CDR2 YFSETQ come from the germline V gene. This CDR3 spans 16 amino acids. The CDR3, as DNA: TGCGCCAGCAGCGGACAACTAGCGGGGATATCCTACGAGCAGTACTTC. It translates to CASSGQLAGISYEQYF.

This chain connects TRBV19 to TRBJ2-3; 7 bases align to TRBD1. Per germline, CDR1 LNHDA and CDR2 SQIVND (reference sequence). The CDR3 is 17 amino acids. V shed 7 bases and J 3 bases; nucleotides not matched to a gene: 16. CDR3 protein: CASNNGVRDSITDTQYF. CDR3 in DNA: TGTGCCAGTAACAACGGGGTTCGGGACAGCATTACAGATACGCAGTATTTT. The whole variable domain, filled in from reference TRBV19 and TRBJ2-3, reads DGGITQSPKYLFRKEGQNVTLSCEQNLNHDAMYWYRQDPGQGLRLIYYSQIVNDFQKGDIAEGYSVSREKKESFPLTVTSAQKNPTAFYLCASNNGVRDSITDTQYFGPGTRLTVL.